Listed below are T cell receptor beta chains from one sample, sequenced in a study of T cell responses to AZD1222 COVID-19 vaccine. TCRdb keeps only in-frame clones here, not all; method: immunoSEQ multiplex PCR. The table lists 120,000 or so clones, around 89% of them singletons. This material consisted of peripheral blood, taken on day 0 of MenACWY control vaccination. These receptor sequences come from an adult in good health. Both conserved end residues are part of each CDR3. The D gene is left open where the match is weak. Rows may omit the clone size; those that give it use once, few, many or a size class.

j_gene	v_gene	d_gene	abundance	CDR3nt	CDR3aa
TRBJ2-7	TRBV6-1	TRBD2	once	TGTGCCAGCAGTGAAATAGCGGGAGGCCCCTACGAGCAGTACTTC	CASSEIAGGPYEQYF
TRBJ2-5	TRBV11-2	TRBD2	.	TGTGCCAGCAGTTCCCTCAAGCGGGGTTACCAAGAGACCCAGTACTTC	CASSSLKRGYQETQYF
TRBJ1-2	TRBV27	.	.	TGTGCCAGCAGTCCCACCTTGGCGGTGGACTATGGCTACACCTTC	CASSPTLAVDYGYTF
TRBJ2-2	TRBV28	.	.	TGTGCCAGCAGTCTCCCCCCCTTAGGGGAGCTGTTTTTT	CASSLPPLGELFF
TRBJ1-1	TRBV11-2	.	.	TGTGCCAGCAGCTTTGGTGTGACGGTGAACACTGAAGCTTTCTTT	CASSFGVTVNTEAFF
TRBJ2-7	TRBV3-1/TRBV3-2	.	.	TGTGCCAGCAGCCCCCGGGCCAGGAACCCCTACGAGCAGTACTTC	CASSPRARNPYEQYF
TRBJ1-4	TRBV5-5	TRBD1	.	TGTGCCAGCAGCTTGGAGGGGGCGGGGAATGAAAAACTGTTTTTT	CASSLEGAGNEKLFF
TRBJ1-1	TRBV23-1	.	.	TGCGCCAGCAGGCCAAGTAATCTGGACAGTAGGAACACTGAAGCTTTCTTT	CASRPSNLDSRNTEAFF
TRBJ2-5	TRBV11-2	TRBD1	.	TGTGCCAGCAGCTATACCGGGACAGTCCCTAAAGAGACCCAGTACTTC	CASSYTGTVPKETQYF
TRBJ2-1	TRBV7-3	TRBD2	.	TGTGCCAGCAGCTATAGCGGGAACGCCTACAATGAGCAGTTCTTC	CASSYSGNAYNEQFF
TRBJ1-2	TRBV7-2	.	.	TGTGCCAGCAGCTTAGGAACAGGCTTAAACTATGGCTACACCTTC	CASSLGTGLNYGYTF
TRBJ1-5	TRBV19	TRBD1	.	TGTGCCAGTAGTATAGCTTGGGGGGACAGAAATCAGCCCCAGCATTTT	CASSIAWGDRNQPQHF
TRBJ2-1	TRBV7-2	TRBD2	few	TGTGCCAGCAGCTTAAGTGCGGGAGCCGGTATCAATGAGCAGTTCTTC	CASSLSAGAGINEQFF
TRBJ1-1	TRBV29-1	.	.	TGCAGCGTTGAAGACGAACCGGCTAGAAAAGTGGCTTTCTTT	CSVEDEPARKVAFF
TRBJ2-7	TRBV7-9	TRBD1	.	TGTGCCAGCAGCTTAGTGACAGGGATCCGGGAGCAGTACTTC	CASSLVTGIREQYF
TRBJ1-2	TRBV12-3/TRBV12-4	TRBD1	.	TGTGCCAGCAGCCTTGGGACAGACTATGGCTACACCTTC	CASSLGTDYGYTF
TRBJ2-1	TRBV9	.	.	TGTGCCAGCAGCGTAGAGGGGGTCAATGAGCAGTTCTTC	CASSVEGVNEQFF
TRBJ2-1	TRBV7-2	.	once	TGTGCCAGCAGCTTAGCCGGGGCGAGCTCCTACAATGAGCAGTTCTTC	CASSLAGASSYNEQFF
TRBJ2-3	TRBV3-1/TRBV3-2	TRBD2	.	TGTGCCAGCAGCCAAGCCTCGACTAGCGGGAGGGGGACGCAGTATTTT	CASSQASTSGRGTQYF
TRBJ2-2	TRBV9	.	.	TGTGCCAGCAGCGTAAACTGGGTTCTCGCGAACACCGGGGAGCTGTTTTTT	CASSVNWVLANTGELFF
TRBJ1-2	TRBV11-2	.	.	TGCGCCAGCAGCTTATCCGGGGGTGAAGGGGGCTACACCTTC	CASSLSGGEGGYTF
TRBJ2-1	TRBV7-3	TRBD2	.	TGTGCCAGCAGCCCCCAAGGGGCGGGAGTATACAATGAGCAGTTCTTC	CASSPQGAGVYNEQFF
TRBJ2-7	TRBV27	TRBD1	.	TGTGCCAGCAGTTCCCCCCAGGGGGCCTCCTACGAGCAGTACTTC	CASSSPQGASYEQYF
TRBJ2-2	TRBV13	TRBD1	few	TGTGCCAGCAGCTCCACAGGGGCCTCGGGCACCGGGGAGCTGTTTTTT	CASSSTGASGTGELFF
TRBJ1-4	TRBV5-1	.	.	TGCGCCAGCAGCCTGACTGTGACTAATGAAAAACTGTTTTTT	CASSLTVTNEKLFF
TRBJ1-4	TRBV19	TRBD1	.	TGTGCCAGTAGTCCACTGACAGGGGGAGAAGAAAAACTGTTTTTT	CASSPLTGGEEKLFF
TRBJ2-7	TRBV5-6	TRBD2	.	TGTGCCAGCAGCCCCGGGACTAGTTTTGGGACTGTAACCTACGAGCAGTACTTC	CASSPGTSFGTVTYEQYF
TRBJ2-7	TRBV4-2	TRBD2	.	TGTGCCAGCAGCCAAGGACTAGCGGGAGGAGGGGAGCAGTACTTC	CASSQGLAGGGEQYF
TRBJ1-6	TRBV5-6	.	once	TGTGCCAGCAGCTTGGTTGTCTCAGAAGGGTCACCCCTCCACTTT	CASSLVVSEGSPLHF
TRBJ1-6	TRBV12-3/TRBV12-4	TRBD1	.	TGTGCCAGCAGTTCCTACAGGGGATCACCCCTCCACTTT	CASSSYRGSPLHF
TRBJ2-2	TRBV23-1	.	.	TGCGCCAGCAGTCAATCGGCCCCCGGGGCCGACACCGGGGAGCTGTTTTTT	CASSQSAPGADTGELFF
TRBJ1-6	TRBV11-2	TRBD1	.	TGTGCCAGCAGCATCCGGGACAGTGTATCACCCCTCCACTTT	CASSIRDSVSPLHF
TRBJ1-2	TRBV10-3	.	.	TGTGCCATCAGTGACGGTTCCTATGGCTACACCTTC	CAISDGSYGYTF
TRBJ2-1	TRBV6-5	.	.	TGTGCCAGCAGTTACTCGAATTTTAGGAATGAGCAGTTCTTC	CASSYSNFRNEQFF
TRBJ1-1	TRBV5-8	.	.	TGTGCCAGCAGCTTGGGGGTTAACACTGAAGCTTTCTTT	CASSLGVNTEAFF
TRBJ2-5	TRBV3-1/TRBV3-2	TRBD2	once	TGTGCCTCAGGGGAAGCGGGAGGGGTATTAGGCCAAGAGACCCAGTACTTC	CASGEAGGVLGQETQYF
TRBJ1-1	TRBV4-3	TRBD1	.	TGCGCCAGCAGCCAGGGGGCCAGGGGGGATAGCGCTGAAGCTTTCTTT	CASSQGARGDSAEAFF
TRBJ2-3	TRBV7-2	TRBD2	.	TGTGCCAGCAGCTTAGTGGCGGGAGAAACAGATACGCAGTATTTT	CASSLVAGETDTQYF
TRBJ2-1	TRBV25-1	TRBD2	.	TGTGCCAGCAGTGAGAGGACTAGCGGGACGGGTGAGCAGTTCTTC	CASSERTSGTGEQFF
TRBJ2-3	TRBV3-1/TRBV3-2	.	.	TGTGCCAGCAGCCAAGTCGGACTGCGCACAGATACGCAGTATTTT	CASSQVGLRTDTQYF
TRBJ1-4	TRBV11-3	.	.	TGTGCCAGCAGCTTTGGCGGGGGAGCTGAAAAACTGTTTTTT	CASSFGGGAEKLFF
TRBJ2-2	TRBV6-5	.	.	TGTGCCAGCAGCCGTGCTGTCGGGGAGCTGTTTTTT	CASSRAVGELFF
TRBJ2-7	TRBV5-1	.	.	TGCGCCAGCAGCCCTGGAGGGGGACACGAGCAGTACTTC	CASSPGGGHEQYF
TRBJ2-2	TRBV5-6	.	.	TGTGCCAGCAGCTCTGAGCGGAAGAGATCCACCGGGGAGCTGTTTTTT	CASSSERKRSTGELFF
TRBJ1-1	TRBV7-2	.	.	TGTGCCAGCAGCCCAAATGGGGTTATTATCACTGAAGCTTTCTTT	CASSPNGVIITEAFF
TRBJ1-4	TRBV5-1	.	.	TGCGCCAGCAGACCGGGGGTAGAGGAAAAACTGTTTTTT	CASRPGVEEKLFF
TRBJ1-1	TRBV11-3	.	.	TGTGCCAGCAGCTTCATACAGGGAATCATGAACACTGAAGCTTTCTTT	CASSFIQGIMNTEAFF
TRBJ2-7	TRBV5-5	TRBD1	.	TGTGCCAGCAGCTTCGCATTGACAGGGGGTATGGGCTACGAGCAGTACTTC	CASSFALTGGMGYEQYF
TRBJ2-1	TRBV5-6	TRBD1	once	TGTGCCAGCAGCTTGACCGCCACAGGGGGCGACTACAATGAGCAGTTCTTC	CASSLTATGGDYNEQFF
TRBJ1-4	TRBV9	.	once	TGTGCCAGCAGCGCTTTAATAGGGTTAGGTGAAAAACTGTTTTTT	CASSALIGLGEKLFF
TRBJ2-7	TRBV4-1	.	.	TGCGCCAGTGGGCCGACCCTACTCTACGAGCAGTACTTC	CASGPTLLYEQYF
TRBJ2-3	TRBV5-1	TRBD2	.	TGCGCCAGCAGCCTACCACTAGCGGGAGGGTCCACAGATACGCAGTATTTT	CASSLPLAGGSTDTQYF
TRBJ1-2	TRBV10-3	.	.	TGTGCCATCAGTGCGACAGAGGGACATCACTATGGCTACACCTTC	CAISATEGHHYGYTF
TRBJ1-1	TRBV7-9	.	once	TGTGCCAGCAGCCGGACAGCCATGAACACTGAAGCTTTCTTT	CASSRTAMNTEAFF
TRBJ2-3	TRBV5-6	.	.	TGTGCCAGCAGCTTGGCCGGTAGGATGTCAGATACGCAGTATTTT	CASSLAGRMSDTQYF
TRBJ1-5	TRBV10-3	.	once	TGTGCCATCAGTGAGCAGATCAATCAGCCCCAGCATTTT	CAISEQINQPQHF
TRBJ1-1	TRBV12-3/TRBV12-4	.	.	TGTGCCAGCAGTTTGGGGGGCGTCACTGAAGCTTTCTTT	CASSLGGVTEAFF
TRBJ1-2	TRBV21-1	.	.	TGTGCCAGCAACTATGGCTACACCTTC	CASNYGYTF
TRBJ2-1	TRBV7-7	TRBD2	.	TGTGCCAGCAGCGTAGAGGGACTAGCTATCAATGAGCAGTTCTTC	CASSVEGLAINEQFF
TRBJ2-7	TRBV7-9	.	.	TGTGCCAGCAGCCCGCAGAGGGAGCAGTACTTC	CASSPQREQYF